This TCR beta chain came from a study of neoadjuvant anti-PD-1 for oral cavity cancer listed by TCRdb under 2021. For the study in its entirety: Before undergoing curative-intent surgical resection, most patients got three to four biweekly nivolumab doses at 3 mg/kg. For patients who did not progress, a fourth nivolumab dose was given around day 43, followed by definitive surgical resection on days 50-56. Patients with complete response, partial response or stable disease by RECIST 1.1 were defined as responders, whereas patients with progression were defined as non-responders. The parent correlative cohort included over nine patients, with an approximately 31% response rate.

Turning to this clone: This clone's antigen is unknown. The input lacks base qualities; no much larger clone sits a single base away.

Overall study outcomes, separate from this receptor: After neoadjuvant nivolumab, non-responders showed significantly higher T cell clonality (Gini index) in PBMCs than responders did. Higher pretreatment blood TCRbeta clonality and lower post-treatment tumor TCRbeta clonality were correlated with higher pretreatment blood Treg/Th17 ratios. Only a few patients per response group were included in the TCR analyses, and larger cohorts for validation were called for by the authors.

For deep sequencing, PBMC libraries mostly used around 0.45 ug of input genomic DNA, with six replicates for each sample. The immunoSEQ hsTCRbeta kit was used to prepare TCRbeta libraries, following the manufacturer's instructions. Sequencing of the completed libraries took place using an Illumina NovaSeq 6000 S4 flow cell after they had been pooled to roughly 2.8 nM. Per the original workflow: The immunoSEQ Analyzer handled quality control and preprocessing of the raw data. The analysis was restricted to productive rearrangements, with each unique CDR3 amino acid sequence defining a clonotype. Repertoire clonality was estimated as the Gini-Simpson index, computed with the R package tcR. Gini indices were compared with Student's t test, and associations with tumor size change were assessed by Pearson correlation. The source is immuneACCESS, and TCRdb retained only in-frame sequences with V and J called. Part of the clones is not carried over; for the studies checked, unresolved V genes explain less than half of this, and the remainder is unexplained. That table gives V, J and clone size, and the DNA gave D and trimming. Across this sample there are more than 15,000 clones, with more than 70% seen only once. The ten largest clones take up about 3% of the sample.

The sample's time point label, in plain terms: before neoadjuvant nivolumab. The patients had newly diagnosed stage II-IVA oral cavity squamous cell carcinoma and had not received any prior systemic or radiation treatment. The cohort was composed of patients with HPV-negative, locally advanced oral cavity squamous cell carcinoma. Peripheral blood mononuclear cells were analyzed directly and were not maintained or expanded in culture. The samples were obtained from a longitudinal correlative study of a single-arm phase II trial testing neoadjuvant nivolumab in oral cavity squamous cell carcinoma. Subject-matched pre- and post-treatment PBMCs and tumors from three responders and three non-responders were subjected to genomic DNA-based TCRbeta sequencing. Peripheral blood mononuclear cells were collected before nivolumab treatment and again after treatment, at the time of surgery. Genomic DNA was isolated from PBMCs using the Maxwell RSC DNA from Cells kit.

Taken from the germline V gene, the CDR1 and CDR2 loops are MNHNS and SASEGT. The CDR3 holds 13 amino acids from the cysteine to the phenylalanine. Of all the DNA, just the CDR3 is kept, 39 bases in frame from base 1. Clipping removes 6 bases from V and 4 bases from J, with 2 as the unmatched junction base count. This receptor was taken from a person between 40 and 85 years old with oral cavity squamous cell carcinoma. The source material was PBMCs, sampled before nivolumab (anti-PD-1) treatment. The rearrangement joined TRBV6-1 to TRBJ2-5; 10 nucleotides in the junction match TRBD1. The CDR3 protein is CASRRTGGETQYF. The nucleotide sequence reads TGTGCCAGCAGGAGGACAGGGGGAGAGACCCAGTACTTC.